This T cell receptor (beta chain) was recovered during a study of T cell repertoires in ileal Crohn's disease. Study-wide background: Operated complications were stricturing disease (around 61%) and penetrating disease (about 39%).

The sample holds a few counts of this clone. Only in-frame clones appear in the TCRdb table, and some are missing; sequencing was by immunoSEQ multiplex PCR. Of about 2,500 clones in the sample, roughly 76% were seen once. Trimming took off 1 base at V and 6 bases at J, with 13 bases between the two ends. CDR3 length equals 15 residues. Looked up from germline, CDR1 is KGHSH and CDR2 is LQKENI. The sequenced sample was ileal tissue. V and J are TRBV18 and TRBJ2-1, with D possibly matching TRBD2 (5 bases). This receptor was identified in an adult with Crohn's disease. The CDR3 sequence is CASSPQSGMGNEQFF. The CDR3 nucleotides are TGTGCCAGCTCACCACAATCGGGAATGGGCAATGAGCAGTTCTTC.